This T cell receptor beta chain was captured in a study of blood T cell repertoires in COVID-19. Background on the study: Spain, Italy and the United States supplied samples that represented acute and convalescent COVID-19.

It was during active infection that Seattle patients were enrolled and then longitudinally followed. Per the original methods: Reference gene primer amplification in the assay estimated nucleated cell counts. The repertoire was sequenced with immunoSEQ multiplex PCR; TCRdb's copy has only in-frame clones and lacks some. V and J calls and clone size are as listed in that table; D and trimming were resolved from the DNA. The data hold roughly 200,000 clones, with about 81% observed a single time. This CDR3 is built from 16 residues. Germline values: CDR1 SGHNT, CDR2 YENEEA. V was pared by 1 base and J by 0 bases, with 4 bases of the junction left unmatched.

The chain is built from TRBV11-3 and TRBJ2-3; TRBD1 agrees at 7 bases. This clonotype originated in a woman at least 80 years old with COVID-19, enrolled during active disease. The sample comprised peripheral blood. Here the CDR3 reads CASSLARRGSTDTQYF. In DNA, the CDR3 is TGTGCCAGCAGCTTAGCCCGCAGGGGGAGCACAGATACGCAGTATTTT.